What follows describes a single T cell receptor (beta chain). Its cognate antigen is unknown. The sample is drawn from a study of cytomegalovirus exposure and HLA in healthy donors. PCR was performed using 60 Vbeta and 13 Jbeta primers. The protocol was immunoSEQ multiplex PCR, while the TCRdb copy is restricted to in-frame clones and leaves out a portion. The data show tens of thousands of clones, about 82% seen once. Study findings and constraints: Beyond CMV serostatus, there was no information to go on about immune exposure. Another analysis was done later, and it associated 17,000 or so TCR beta sequences with HLA alleles at 0.05 false discovery rate. Later analysis associated a missense DCLRE1C variant with TCR beta V- and J-gene trimming.

Looked up from germline, CDR1 is LGHNA and CDR2 is YSLEER. CDR3 length equals 17 residues. Trimming removed 0 bases at V and 0 bases at J, with 12 bases between. The sequence was obtained from a woman aged 25 to 45 in good health and CMV-seronegative. The sequencing input was PBMCs. This chain connects TRBV4-3 to TRBJ2-1; the D is unclear. CDR3 sequence (DNA): TGCGCCAGCAGCCAAGATGTAAGAGACAACTCCTACAATGAGCAGTTCTTC. Its protein product is CASSQDVRDNSYNEQFF.